Presented here are 23 T cell receptor beta chains from one specimen sequenced in a study of OX40 agonist ivuxolimab in advanced cancers. To prepare the library, the immunoSEQ multiplex PCR assay was applied. TCRdb stores this immuneACCESS table with in-frame sequences only. Part of the clones is absent; in the studies checked, under half of the shortfall reflects unresolved V genes, and no reason is known for the rest. This sample comprises around 94,000 clones, roughly 90% of them detected only once. The top ten clones comprise more than 3% of the sample. Here the sequenced sample was CD4+ or CD8+ T cells sorted from blood, taken in a trial of the OX40 agonist ivuxolimab. The receptors originated from an adult with an advanced solid tumor such as melanoma, head and neck, liver or kidney cancer.

J is TRBJ2-1 and V is TRBV19; D not resolved. CDR3 length: 13 residues. Germline-derived CDR1 and CDR2 are LNHDA and SQIVND (reference sequence). The V gene lost 0 bases and the J gene lost 6 bases, with 6 bases spanning the gap. CDR3 residues: CASSIEVPNEQFF. The CDR3 nucleotides read TGTGCCAGTAGTATAGAGGTGCCCAATGAGCAGTTCTTC.

The CDR3 DNA follows: TGTGCCAGTAGTATCCTGGGGTTGAACACTGAAGCTTTCTTT. It translates to CASSILGLNTEAFF. This chain uses TRBV19 with TRBJ1-1; D gene ambiguous. V lost 3 bases, J lost 0 bases, and 8 bases lay in between. Germline V CDR1 and CDR2: LNHDA, SQIVND (reference sequence). The CDR3 has 14 amino acids. Full variable domain (missing parts from reference TRBV19 and TRBJ1-1): DGGITQSPKYLFRKEGQNVTLSCEQNLNHDAMYWYRQDPGQGLRLIYYSQIVNDFQKGDIAEGYSVSREKKESFPLTVTSAQKNPTAFYLCASSILGLNTEAFFGQGTRLTVV.

The DNA of the CDR3 is TGTGCCAGCAGCTTCGGGTCCTACGAGCAGTACTTC. Amino acid sequence: CASSFGSYEQYF. The chain combines TRBV5-5 with TRBJ2-7; D is ambiguous. The CDR3 runs 12 residues. Germline V lookup: CDR1 SGHKS, CDR2 YYEKEE (reference sequence). Trimming took 2 bases from V and 1 from J, leaving 4 bases between them.

The chain has TRBV13 and TRBJ2-5, with D possibly TRBD1 on 8 matching bases. Trimming removed 3 bases from V and 2 bases from J, with 16 bases in between. The germline CDR1 and CDR2 sequences are PRHDT and FYEKMQ (reference sequence). The CDR3 is made up of 16 amino acids. This CDR3 reads CASSLGDRGGQETQYF. For the CDR3, the DNA is TGTGCCAGCAGCTTGGGTGACAGGGGAGGGCAAGAGACCCAGTACTTC.

J is TRBJ2-1 and V is TRBV2, with 10 nucleotides matching TRBD1. Germline CDR1 SNHLY, CDR2 FYNNEI. Losses at the gene ends were 4 bases for V and 9 bases for J; bases not matched to a gene: 12. This CDR3 has 16 residues. This chain's CDR3 is CASSVVGQGSAVEQFF. DNA of the CDR3: TGTGCCAGCAGTGTGGTGGGACAGGGGTCTGCAGTTGAGCAGTTCTTC.

J is TRBJ2-1 and V is TRBV11-2; D gene unclear. V was trimmed by 1 base and J by 7 bases, leaving 8 bases between them. Per germline, CDR1 SGHAT and CDR2 FQNNGV. The CDR3 is 13 residues long. Written as DNA, the CDR3 is TGTGCCAGCAGCTTAGGGCAGACTAATGAGCAGTTCTTC. Its translation: CASSLGQTNEQFF.

V gene TRBV25-1 combines with J gene TRBJ2-5; D is uncertain. This CDR3 is 11 amino acids long. V was pared by 5 bases and J by 5 bases, with 6 bases between. Germline V gene data show CDR1 as MGHDK and CDR2 as SYGVNS. The CDR3 here is CASSFGETQYF. The CDR3 coding sequence is TGTGCCAGCAGTTTTGGGGAGACCCAGTACTTC.

This clone was seen just once. The V call is TRBV29-1, the J call TRBJ2-7, with D maybe TRBD2 (6 bases). Trimming took off 4 bases at V and 0 bases at J, with 10 bases between the two ends. The CDR3 sequence is 13 residues long. CDR1 SQVTM and CDR2 ANQGSEA come from the germline V gene. The CDR3 is CSVGRASSYEQYF. CDR3 nucleotide sequence: TGCAGCGTTGGGAGGGCTAGCTCCTACGAGCAGTACTTC.

V gene TRBV29-1 combines with J gene TRBJ2-7; 9 nucleotides match TRBD1. This CDR3 spans 13 amino acids. The junction had 4 bases not matched to a gene; V was cut back by 7 bases and J by 0 bases. Germline CDR1 and CDR2: SQVTM and ANQGSEA. The CDR3 is CSGRDRDSYEQYF. DNA of the CDR3: TGCAGCGGCCGGGACAGGGACTCCTACGAGCAGTACTTC.

This rearrangement joins TRBV5-5 to TRBJ2-7; D may be TRBD1 (6 bases). V lost 2 bases to trimming and J lost 2 bases, with 11 bases between them. In germline, CDR1 is SGHKS, CDR2 YYEKEE (reference sequence). The CDR3 sequence is 14 residues long. In DNA, the CDR3 is TGTGCCAGCAGCTTCCCCGGACAGACCTACGAGCAGTACTTC. Amino acid sequence: CASSFPGQTYEQYF.

The chain is built from TRBV27 and TRBJ1-1; no firm D call. The CDR3 extends over 16 amino acids. CDR1 MNHEY and CDR2 SMNVEV come from the germline V gene (reference sequence). Trimming shortened V by 4 bases and J by 5 bases, and 20 bases separated the two germline ends. The CDR3 DNA reads TGTGCCAGCAGTTCTAGACCCTCGGGGAGGAAGACTGAAGCTTTCTTT. Translated, it gives CASSSRPSGRKTEAFF.

The chain carries TRBV6-5 and TRBJ1-4; D remains ambiguous. Germline assignment: CDR1 MNHEY and CDR2 SVGAGI. CDR3 length: 14 amino acids. Trimming pared 1 base from V and 4 bases from J, leaving 7 bases between. The DNA of the CDR3 is TGTGCCAGCAGTTACTTGGTCCGTAATGAAAAACTGTTTTTT. As protein: CASSYLVRNEKLFF.

The CDR3 is CASSGPPGLHTYNEQFF. The CDR3 coding sequence is TGTGCCAGCAGTGGGCCACCGGGACTACACACCTACAATGAGCAGTTCTTC. The chain couples TRBV6-1 to TRBJ2-1; 7 bases map to TRBD2. The germline gives CDR1 MNHNS, CDR2 SASEGT. Unmatched junction bases numbered 11, after V lost 4 bases and J lost 2 bases. CDR3 length: 17 residues.

The CDR3 DNA is TGCGCCAGCAGCCAAGGAGTTGTCGGACAGGGGGTCTCCTACGAGCAGTACTTC. Amino acid sequence: CASSQGVVGQGVSYEQYF. This sequence joins TRBV4-1 and TRBJ2-7, with 10 bases that match TRBD1. Germline CDR1 MGHRA, CDR2 YSYEKL. The CDR3 length is 18 residues. V lost 1 base and J lost 0; bases outside the gene matches: 9.

V and J are TRBV11-2 and TRBJ2-5; 12 positions match TRBD2. Germline V gives CDR1 SGHAT, CDR2 FQNNGV. J was trimmed by 5 bases and V by 5 bases; bases with no gene match: 9. CDR3 length: 16 amino acids. The CDR3 nucleotides are TGTGCCAGCAGCACCCCACTAGCGGGGGGACGGGAGACCCAGTACTTC. It is translated as CASSTPLAGGRETQYF.

The chain links TRBV27 to TRBJ1-1; no firm D call. Trimming shortened V by 2 bases and J by 4 bases, and 14 bases separated the two germline ends. Per germline, CDR1 MNHEY and CDR2 SMNVEV (reference sequence). The length of the CDR3 is 15 residues. The CDR3 nucleotides are TGTGCCAGCAGTTTACGGTCAGGATCCCTCACTGAAGCTTTCTTT. This translates into CASSLRSGSLTEAFF.

The CDR3 DNA is TGTGCCAGTAGTATAGAACAGGGGGCTTACGAGCAGTACTTC. It specifies CASSIEQGAYEQYF. The V call is TRBV19, the J call TRBJ2-7; 9 nucleotides line up with TRBD1. The CDR3 has 14 amino acids. Germline trimming cut 0 bases from V and 4 bases from J; bases unmatched to any gene: 1. Germline V gene sequence: CDR1 LNHDA, CDR2 SQIVND (reference sequence).

V and J are TRBV20-1 and TRBJ2-3; D is uncertain. V lost 5 bases to trimming and J lost 2 bases, with 2 bases between them. Germline V gene lookup returns CDR1 DFQATT and CDR2 SNEGSKA (reference sequence). CDR3 length: 10 residues. CDR3 residues: CSAPTDTQYF. CDR3 nucleotide sequence: TGCAGTGCTCCCACAGATACGCAGTATTTT.

The count of this clone is one. J is TRBJ2-7 and V is TRBV9; D may be TRBD1 (5 bases). Deletions cut 2 bases from V and 6 bases from J, with 12 bases between. CDR1 is SGDLS and CDR2 is YYNGEE in the germline V gene. This CDR3 has 13 amino acids. The CDR3 DNA is TGTGCCAGCAGCGTCGGTCCAGGGTCCGAGCAGTACTTC. It translates to CASSVGPGSEQYF.

This chain joins TRBV4-1 and TRBJ2-7, with D hard to call. The CDR3 covers 13 residues. V was cut by 2 bases and J by 6 bases, with 11 bases left in between. Germline V gene sequence: CDR1 MGHRA, CDR2 YSYEKL. This chain's CDR3 is CASSQTRGTEQYF. CDR3 nucleotide sequence: TGCGCCAGCAGCCAAACGAGAGGCACCGAGCAGTACTTC.

V gene TRBV5-6 combines with J gene TRBJ1-1; TRBD1 matches at 8 bases. This CDR3 has 14 residues. Looked up from germline, CDR1 is SGHDT and CDR2 is YYEEEE. V lost 5 bases to trimming and J lost 4 bases; unmatched junction nucleotides: 7. The CDR3 sequence is CASRFGQGITEAFF. The CDR3 coding sequence is TGTGCCAGCAGGTTCGGACAGGGCATCACTGAAGCTTTCTTT.

This chain connects TRBV5-5 to TRBJ2-7; 11 nucleotides line up with TRBD1. This CDR3 has 16 residues. After removal of 2 bases from V and 2 bases from J, the junction contained 6 bases not matched to a gene. Germline lookup yields CDR1 SGHKS and CDR2 YYEKEE (reference sequence). The CDR3: CASSLGPGQGAYEQYF. The CDR3, as DNA: TGTGCCAGCAGCTTAGGACCGGGACAGGGGGCCTACGAGCAGTACTTC. The variable domain in full, with the rest retrieved from reference TRBV5-5 and TRBJ2-7, is DAGVTQSPTHLIKTRGQQVTLRCSPISGHKSVSWYQQVLGQGPQFIFQYYEKEERGRGNFPDRFSARQFPNYSSELNVNALLLGDSALYLCASSLGPGQGAYEQYFGPGTRLTVT.

The chain has TRBV28 and TRBJ2-7; 7 bases are a match to TRBD2. The V gene's germline CDR1 is MDHEN and CDR2 SYDVKM. The CDR3 runs to 17 residues. V dropped 8 bases and J dropped 6; count of bases not matched to a gene: 22. CDR3 sequence reads: CASHSIPRAGVRREQYF. The CDR3 bases are TGTGCCAGCCATTCCATACCTCGGGCGGGAGTACGTCGCGAGCAGTACTTC.